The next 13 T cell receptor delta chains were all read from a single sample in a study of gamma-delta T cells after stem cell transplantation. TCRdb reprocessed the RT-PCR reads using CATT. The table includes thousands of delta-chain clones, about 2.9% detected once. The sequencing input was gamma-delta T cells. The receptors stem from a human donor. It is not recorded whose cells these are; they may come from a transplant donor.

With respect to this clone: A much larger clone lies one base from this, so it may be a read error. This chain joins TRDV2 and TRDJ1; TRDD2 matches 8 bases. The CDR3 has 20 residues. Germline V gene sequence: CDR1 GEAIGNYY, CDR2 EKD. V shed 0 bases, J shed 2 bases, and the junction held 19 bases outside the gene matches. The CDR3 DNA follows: TGTGCCTGTGACACCCTTCCTACGGGGGGTACGCGGGTGGGAACCGATAAACTCATCTTT. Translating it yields CACDTLPTGGTRVGTDKLIF.

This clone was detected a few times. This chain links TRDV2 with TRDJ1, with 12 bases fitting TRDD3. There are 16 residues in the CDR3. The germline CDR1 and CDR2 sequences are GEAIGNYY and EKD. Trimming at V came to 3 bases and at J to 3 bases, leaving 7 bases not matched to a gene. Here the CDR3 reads CACDPVLGDTPDKLIF. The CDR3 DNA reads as TGTGCCTGTGACCCCGTACTGGGGGATACTCCCGATAAACTCATCTTT.

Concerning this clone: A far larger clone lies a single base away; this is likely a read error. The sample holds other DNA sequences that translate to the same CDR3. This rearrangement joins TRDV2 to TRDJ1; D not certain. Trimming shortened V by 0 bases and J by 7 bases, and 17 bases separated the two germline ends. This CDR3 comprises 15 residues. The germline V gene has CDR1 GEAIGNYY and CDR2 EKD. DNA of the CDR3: TGTGCCTGTGACACCGTCGGGTCGAAAGGTGGTAAACTCATCTTT. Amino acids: CACDTVGSKGGKLIF.

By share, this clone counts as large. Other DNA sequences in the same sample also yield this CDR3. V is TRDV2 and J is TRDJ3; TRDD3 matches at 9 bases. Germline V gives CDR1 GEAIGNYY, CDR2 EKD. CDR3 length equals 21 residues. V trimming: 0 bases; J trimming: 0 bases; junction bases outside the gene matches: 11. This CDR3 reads CACDTGWGGGYSSWDTRQMFF. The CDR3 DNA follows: TGTGCCTGTGACACCGGCTGGGGTGGGGGATATAGCTCCTGGGACACCCGACAGATGTTTTTC.

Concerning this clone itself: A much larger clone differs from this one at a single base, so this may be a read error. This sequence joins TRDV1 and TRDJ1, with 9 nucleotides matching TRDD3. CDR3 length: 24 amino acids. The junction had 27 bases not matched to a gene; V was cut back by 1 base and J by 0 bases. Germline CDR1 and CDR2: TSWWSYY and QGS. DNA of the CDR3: TGTGCTCTTGGGGAACCCCTAATTAGGACTGTATGGGGATACGAAATTGTCTACACCGATAAACTCATCTTT. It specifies CALGEPLIRTVWGYEIVYTDKLIF.

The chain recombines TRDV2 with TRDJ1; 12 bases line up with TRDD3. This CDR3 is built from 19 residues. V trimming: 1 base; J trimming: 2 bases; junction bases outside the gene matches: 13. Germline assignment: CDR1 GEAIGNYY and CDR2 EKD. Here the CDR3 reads CACDTLILGDTLGTDKLIF. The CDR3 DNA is TGTGCCTGTGACACTCTGATCCTGGGGGATACGTTAGGAACCGATAAACTCATCTTT.

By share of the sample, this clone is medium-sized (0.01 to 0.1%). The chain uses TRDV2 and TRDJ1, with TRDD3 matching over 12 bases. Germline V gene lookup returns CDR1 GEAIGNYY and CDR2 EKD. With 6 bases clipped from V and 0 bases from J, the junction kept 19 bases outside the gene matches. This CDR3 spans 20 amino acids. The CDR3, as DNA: TGTGCCTGTAATCTTCTACGGGGAGTACTGGGGGATACCAACACCGATAAACTCATCTTT. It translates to CACNLLRGVLGDTNTDKLIF.

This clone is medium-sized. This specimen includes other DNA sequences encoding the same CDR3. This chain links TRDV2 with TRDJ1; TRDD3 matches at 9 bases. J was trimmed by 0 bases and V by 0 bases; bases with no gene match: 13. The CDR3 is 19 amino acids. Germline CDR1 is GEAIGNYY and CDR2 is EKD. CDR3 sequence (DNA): TGTGCCTGTGACACCGTGCCGGGGGATACTGTAAGGTACACCGATAAACTCATCTTT. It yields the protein CACDTVPGDTVRYTDKLIF.

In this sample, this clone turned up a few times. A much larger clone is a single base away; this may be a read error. As DNA, the CDR3 is TGTGCCTGTGACTCGATACTGGGGGCCTCGTACACCGATAAACTCATCTTT. This sequence encodes CACDSILGASYTDKLIF. The chain combines TRDV2 with TRDJ1, with 8 bases lining up with TRDD3. The germline V gene has CDR1 GEAIGNYY and CDR2 EKD. The CDR3 is 17 amino acids. The J segment lost 0 bases and the V segment lost 3 bases, leaving 11 bases of the junction unmatched.

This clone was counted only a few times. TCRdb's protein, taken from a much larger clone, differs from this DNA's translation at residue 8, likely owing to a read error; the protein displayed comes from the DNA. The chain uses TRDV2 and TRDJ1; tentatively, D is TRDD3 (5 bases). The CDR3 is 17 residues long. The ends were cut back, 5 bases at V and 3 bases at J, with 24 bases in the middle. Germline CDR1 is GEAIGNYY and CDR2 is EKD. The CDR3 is CACVGMGESSGADKLIF. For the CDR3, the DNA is TGTGCCTGTGTAGGGATGGGTGAAAGCTCAGGCGCCGATAAACTCATCTTT.

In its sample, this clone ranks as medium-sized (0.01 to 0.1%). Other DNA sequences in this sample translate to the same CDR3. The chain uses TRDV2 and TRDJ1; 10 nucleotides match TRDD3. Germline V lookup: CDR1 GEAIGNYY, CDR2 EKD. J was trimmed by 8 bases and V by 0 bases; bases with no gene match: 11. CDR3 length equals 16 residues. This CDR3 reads CACDTVSVLGDQKLIF. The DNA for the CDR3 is TGTGCCTGTGACACCGTATCGGTACTGGGGGATCAAAAACTCATCTTT.

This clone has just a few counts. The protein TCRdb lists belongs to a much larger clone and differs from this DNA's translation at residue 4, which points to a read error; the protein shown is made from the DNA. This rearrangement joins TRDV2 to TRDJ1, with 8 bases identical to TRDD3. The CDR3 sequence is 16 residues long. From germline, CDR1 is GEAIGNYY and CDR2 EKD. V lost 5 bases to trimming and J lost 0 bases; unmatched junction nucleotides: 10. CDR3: CACGRLGELYTDKLIF. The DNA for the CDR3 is TGTGCCTGTGGCAGGCTGGGGGAACTGTACACCGATAAACTCATCTTT.

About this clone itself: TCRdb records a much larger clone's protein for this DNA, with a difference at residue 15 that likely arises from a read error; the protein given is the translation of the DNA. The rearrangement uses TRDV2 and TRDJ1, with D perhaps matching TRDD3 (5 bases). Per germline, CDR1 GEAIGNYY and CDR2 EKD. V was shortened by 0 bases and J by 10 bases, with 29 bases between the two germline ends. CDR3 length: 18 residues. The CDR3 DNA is TGTGCCTGTGACACCGTTGGCCCTTTTACAAACGATACCCGGGTACTCATCTTT. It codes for CACDTVGPFTNDTRVLIF.